This entry describes one TCR beta chain. The antigen is undetermined. Trimming took off 6 bases at V and 5 bases at J, with 10 bases between the two ends. CDR1 and CDR2 from the germline V gene are DFQATT and SNEGSKA (reference sequence). The CDR3 extends over 11 amino acids. Generated by immunoSEQ multiplex PCR, the TCRdb table keeps only in-frame clones and is missing some. The profile covers 78,000 or so clones, with roughly 95% appearing a single time and roughly 1.5% taken by the ten largest. The data originate from a study of cytomegalovirus exposure and HLA in healthy donors. Across the study: The approximately 130 validation repertoires were reported in a later analysis to have been generated on the same platform as the roughly 680 first-cohort repertoires.

General observations from the study: Cytomegalovirus association was listed for 164 TCR beta chains. While the bulk of TCR sequences proved rare, some public TCRs turned up in many donors.

This TCR came from a man aged 18 to 29 in good health and CMV-seropositive. Source material: PBMCs. V usage is TRBV20-1 and J usage is TRBJ2-5; D possibly corresponds to TRBD1 (6 bases). CDR3 sequence: CSALTGETQYF. The CDR3 coding sequence is TGCAGTGCCCTCACAGGGGAGACCCAGTACTTC.